This TCR beta chain was recovered during a study of cytomegalovirus exposure and HLA in healthy donors (dated by TCRdb to about 2017). In terms of the full investigation: An earlier analysis of 587 of the donors reported over 250 Gb of sequence data and 95 million to 130 million unique TCR beta sequences obtained from approximately 180 million T cells. An early release covering 500 to 750 HLA-typed donors comprised about 310 gigabases of sequencing data and around 85 million unique TCR sequences. Of the roughly 400 genotyped donors, 81% fell in the genetic ancestry cluster associated with self-reported Caucasian donors. The study aimed to test whether signatures of past pathogen exposure could be identified by cataloging public T cell receptors. The study used immunosequencing to profile the T cell repertoires of several hundred subjects and linked those repertoires to cytomegalovirus serostatus. Besides the first cohort of around 670 subjects, a separate validation cohort made up of 120 different subjects was used. To predict cytomegalovirus infection status, the study brought together high-throughput TCR immunosequencing, statistical association of individual TCRs with disease status, and machine learning. To study patterns of TCR occurrence, a later analysis re-analyzed previously published TCR beta repertoires from around 670 donors and added high-resolution HLA genotyping. Rather than drawing on any new phenotypic data, the later analysis identified candidate immune exposures from TCR beta sequences and the way those sequences occurred across donors. In an earlier analysis of 587 of the donors, high-throughput TCR beta sequencing was used to judge whether each TCR beta V gene segment behaved as functional or pseudogenic. Donor age, sex, ethnicity and CMV serostatus were compiled alongside the repertoire data. A later genetic analysis used genome-wide SNP genotypes for about three fifths of the 666 donors, treating that subset as a discovery cohort. Every repertoire in the discovery cohort had been generated on one and the same sequencing platform. Both class I and class II loci were covered by HLA typing, at four-digit resolution. The number of donors typed differed by locus, with roughly 629-640 for A, B, C, DRB1 and DQB1, roughly 520 for DQA1, 600 to 610 for DPA1, and 450 to 480 for DPB1. About five DR-DQ haplotypes were treated as single units for association and clustering because of strong linkage in the cohort. Across 300 to 400 genotyped donors of the cohort, an average of approximately 240,000 unique TCR beta nucleotide sequences per donor were sequenced, and 15% to 20% of those sequences were non-productive.

The protocol used for the library was the immunoSEQ multiplex PCR assay. A mixture of 60 forward primers for TCR Vbeta segments and 13 reverse primers for TCR Jbeta segments was used in the multiplex PCR. The CDR3 region of rearranged TCR beta genes was amplified from genomic DNA by a multiplex PCR assay. Amplified TCR beta libraries were sequenced as 87-base-pair reads on the Illumina HiSeq System. The original methods were these. In a later analysis, roughly 80 million unique TCR beta chains were counted across the roughly 670 repertoires, and around 10 million of these chains were shared by at least two donors. Raw reads were error-corrected and collapsed into unique sequences by a nearest-neighbor algorithm in which closely related sequences were merged to remove PCR and sequencing errors. V, D and J gene segments were assigned by aligning CDR3 sequences to IMGT reference sequences. For a sequence to be retained, at least a six-nucleotide match to both a V gene segment and a J gene segment was required. A rearrangement was called productive if the CDR3 had no stop codons and remained in frame with V and J, and every other rearrangement was called non-productive. Following IMGT convention, CDR3 was defined as the stretch from the second conserved V-encoded cysteine up to the conserved J-encoded phenylalanine. The earlier analysis of 500 to 650 of the donors excluded any sequence lacking an unambiguous match to a single V gene segment. In an earlier analysis of 450 to 700 of the donors, V segments were called functional above 56.7% productive rearrangements and were called segregating when the between-donor standard deviation exceeded 5%. To diagnose cytomegalovirus status from the catalog of TCR beta chain sequences, a statistical classification framework was built. A later analysis assigned V and J genes by comparing TCR nucleotide sequences with IMGT/GENE-DB human TR gene sequences. The TCRdist pipeline was used in a later analysis to assign CDR3 sequences and most-parsimonious VDJ recombination scenarios. In a later analysis, every TCR beta chain was defined by the combination of its CDR3 amino acid sequence and its V-gene family, and reads without a unique V-gene family were dropped. To address suspected cross-contamination and a sequencing artifact, a later analysis removed 592 highly shared, low-generation-probability nucleotide sequences. For each public chain, a later analysis derived a clonal expansion index from normalized ranks of inferred template counts within each repertoire. A later analysis computed generation probabilities with a VDJ recombination model fitted to out-of-frame rearrangements, and checked the results against IGoR. Hypergeometric tests were used in a later analysis to score TCR-TCR, TCR-HLA and TCR-CMV co-occurrence, with a repertoire-size bias correction applied to the TCR pairs. False discovery rates were estimated in a later analysis by permuting HLA or CMV assignments 20 times. In a later analysis, co-occurring TCRs were grouped using DBSCAN, and TCRdist sequence similarity was added for clustering within HLA-allele-positive subsets. Repertoires with fewer than 30,000 or more than 120,000 public chains were left out of co-occurrence clustering, as were four to six repertoires with anomalous nucleotide sharing. Imported from immuneACCESS, the table was reduced by TCRdb to in-frame sequences with V and J called. These copies leave out some clones; in studies compared against another copy, an unresolved V gene accounts for under half, and the cause of the remainder is not known. The DNA was the basis for D and trimming; V, J and clone size are from that table. Here the sample has under 150,000 clones; approximately 82% occur a single time. The ten most abundant clones make up more than 1.5% of the sample.

General study outcomes and caveats: Linkage disequilibrium might explain the correlated functional status among segregating V segments, but an unknown experimental factor could not be ruled out. Presence/absence analyses assumed roughly uniform sequencing depth across donors, an assumption that may not hold. In an earlier analysis of some 500 of the donors, most TCR beta V segments appeared in productive rearrangements about 87% or about 30% of the time, broadly matching IMGT annotations. HLA typing was unavailable for some donors at each locus, so association tests used only the typed subset. When HLA alleles, especially DR and DQ, strongly co-occurred, attributing TCR associations to individual alleles was difficult. A total of some 180 TCR beta chains were listed by the study as associated with cytomegalovirus. At a false discovery rate of 0.05, a later analysis linked approximately 18,000 TCR beta sequences to specific HLA alleles. A further reported finding was that TCR beta sequences accurately predicted the HLA-A and HLA-B alleles for most subjects in the first cohort. Most CMV-associated TCR beta chains appeared to be HLA-restricted in a later analysis, and the HLA associations seemed to be driven largely by CMV exposure. The earlier analysis of some 560 of the donors excluded 15 to 20 rarely observed V segments, including chromosome 9 orphons, because counts were too low. According to the authors, the approach could potentially be generalized to other disease states and immunological phenotypes. This cohort had only TCR beta chains sequenced, and the lack of alpha or paired-chain data limited which features could be detected. The 87-base-pair reads could not distinguish some IMGT-functional V segments, including TRBV6-2 and TRBV6-3, so those segments were excluded. In a later analysis, several top co-occurrence clusters were reported to appear linked to parvovirus B19, influenza, CMV and Epstein-Barr virus. A later analysis found that TCR association rates varied across HLA loci, with DRB1 alleles showing the most associated TCRs and HLA-C alleles the fewest. Most TCR sequences were seen in very few donors, while some public TCRs were found in many individuals. A group of highly shared sequence variants was considered likely to be a technical artifact of the sequencing pipeline. According to a later genetic analysis, donors in an Asian-associated ancestry cluster had fewer N-insertions in productive TCRs than the approximately 670-donor mean. A later analysis found that HLA-associated TCR beta chains were more clonally expanded and had lower generation probabilities than equally common non-associated chains. In both the original and validation cohorts, the classifier was reported to diagnose cytomegalovirus status with high specificity and sensitivity. V-gene and J-gene trimming of TCR beta chains was associated with a missense DCLRE1C variant in a later genetic analysis, and the association was replicated in an independent cohort. CMV serostatus was the only immune exposure information available for the cohort. In vitro tests confirmed that a few of the cytomegalovirus-associated TCR beta chains recognize cytomegalovirus antigens.

The germline V gene gives CDR1 as SGDLS and CDR2 as YYNGEE. The CDR3, from cysteine to phenylalanine, totals 16 residues. Left in the record is the CDR3 DNA by itself, 48 bases read in frame from the first base. V trim: 2 bases; J trim: 5 bases; unmatched bases: 6. As regards this clone: The antigen it binds to is not known. No base quality values were provided; no much bigger clone lies one nucleotide off.

The cohort comprised several hundred healthy bone marrow donors. At the time of sampling, every cohort member was nominally healthy, though immune exposures that went unrecorded were likely present. The donor tested CMV seronegative and was one of the 352 seronegative cohort members. Each donor provided a peripheral blood sample, and peripheral blood mononuclear cells were used for TCR beta sequencing. Genomic DNA extraction from the blood cell samples was performed with the Qiagen DNeasy Blood Extraction Kit. The source is a middle-aged man in good health and CMV-seronegative. The sequence is built from TRBV9 and TRBJ2-5; a stretch of 13 junction bases matches TRBD2. Sequenced material: PBMCs. Here is the DNA: TGTGCCAGCAGCGTCAGGACTAGCGGGAGTTGGGAGACCCAGTACTTC. This encodes CASSVRTSGSWETQYF.